The 26 T cell receptor beta chains reported below all come from one sample, sequenced in a study of blood T cell repertoires in COVID-19. Profiling relied on immunoSEQ multiplex PCR, and the TCRdb table lists in-frame clones only, not all of them. The sample contains around 310,000 clones, approximately 90% of which appear only once. Sequences were obtained from peripheral blood. The source is a woman between 50 and 59 years old with active or convalescent COVID-19.

The V gene is TRBV4-1, the J gene TRBJ2-1, with 12 bases fitting TRBD2. V lost 3 bases and J lost 8; bases outside the gene matches: 8. The CDR3 is 16 amino acids. Germline V gene lookup returns CDR1 MGHRA and CDR2 YSYEKL. CDR3 sequence reads: CASSHYGLAGSDEQFF. In DNA form, the CDR3 reads TGCGCCAGCAGCCACTACGGACTAGCGGGGTCGGATGAGCAGTTCTTC.

V usage is TRBV27 and J usage is TRBJ2-7, with a weak D call TRBD1 (6 bases). The CDR3 sequence is 14 residues long. Germline lookup yields CDR1 MNHEY and CDR2 SMNVEV (reference sequence). V was cut by 6 bases and J by 2 bases, with 14 bases left in between. The DNA of the CDR3 is TGTGCCAGCAGCAACCAACAGGGTCCCTACGAGCAGTACTTC. This gives the protein CASSNQQGPYEQYF.

This clone was observed a single time. The rearrangement uses TRBV27 and TRBJ1-2; no firm D call. V was clipped by 6 bases and J by 3 bases, with 11 bases between them. CDR1 is MNHEY, CDR2 SMNVEV, per germline (reference sequence). The CDR3 runs to 13 residues. The CDR3 here is CASRPLQHYGYTF. For the CDR3, the DNA is TGTGCCAGCAGGCCACTACAACACTATGGCTACACCTTC.

The chain is built from TRBV29-1 and TRBJ2-1, with 9 bases lining up with TRBD1. Per the germline V gene, CDR1 is SQVTM and CDR2 is ANQGSEA. V lost 3 bases to trimming and J lost 3 bases; unmatched junction nucleotides: 6. This CDR3 contains 15 residues. The CDR3 DNA reads TGCAGCGTTGAGGCGACAGGGGGAGACTACAATGAGCAGTTCTTC. It encodes CSVEATGGDYNEQFF.

The chain employs TRBV10-3 and TRBJ2-1; perhaps TRBD2 as D (5 bases). The V end was cut by 2 bases, the J end by 5 bases, with 7 bases between. Germline assignment: CDR1 ENHRY and CDR2 SYGVKD. The CDR3 extends over 13 amino acids. CDR3 amino acids: CAISERGDNEQFF. CDR3 nucleotides: TGTGCCATCAGTGAGCGGGGAGACAATGAGCAGTTCTTC.

This chain links TRBV4-2 with TRBJ1-1; TRBD1 matches at 11 bases. V lost 0 bases, J lost 5 bases, and 5 bases stayed unmatched. The CDR3 is 16 amino acids. Germline CDR1 and CDR2: LGHNA and YNFKEQ. CDR3 DNA sequence: TGTGCCAGCAGCCAAGAGAAGGGACAGGGGGGGACTGAAGCTTTCTTT. Its protein is CASSQEKGQGGTEAFF.

The chain carries TRBV18 and TRBJ1-2, with 7 bases identical to TRBD1. In germline, CDR1 is KGHSH, CDR2 LQKENI. CDR3 length: 16 residues. Losses at the gene ends were 3 bases for V and 0 bases for J; bases not matched to a gene: 7. Here the CDR3 reads CASSPQTGFTNYGYTF. The CDR3 DNA follows: TGTGCCAGCTCACCCCAGACAGGGTTTACTAACTATGGCTACACCTTC.

CDR3 nucleotides: TGTGCCAGCAGTTTATCCAGGGATCTCTATGGCTACACCTTC. Its protein product is CASSLSRDLYGYTF. V usage is TRBV27 and J usage is TRBJ1-2; D might be TRBD1 (5 bases). Germline values: CDR1 MNHEY, CDR2 SMNVEV (reference sequence). The CDR3 runs 14 residues. V was pared by 0 bases and J by 4 bases, with 9 bases between.

The rearrangement uses TRBV10-3 and TRBJ1-4, with TRBD1 identical over 7 bases. CDR1 and CDR2 from the germline V gene are ENHRY and SYGVKD. V shed 4 bases, J shed 8 bases, and the junction held 10 bases outside the gene matches. The CDR3 runs to 15 residues. The CDR3 DNA reads as TGTGCCATCAGTGGGGATGACAGGGAAGGGGAAAAACTGTTTTTT. Its protein product is CAISGDDREGEKLFF.

The rearrangement uses TRBV20-1 and TRBJ2-3; D unresolved. CDR3 length: 11 amino acids. V gave up 3 bases and J gave up 3 bases, with 4 bases separating them. Germline V gives CDR1 DFQATT, CDR2 SNEGSKA (reference sequence). The chain's CDR3 is CSARYTDTQYF. CDR3 in DNA: TGCAGTGCTAGGTATACAGATACGCAGTATTTT.

The chain carries TRBV3-1 (or the pseudogene TRBV3-2) and TRBJ1-5; 9 bases fit TRBD1. The germline gives CDR1 LGHDT, CDR2 YNNKEL (reference sequence). V lost 2 bases to trimming and J lost 2 bases; unmatched junction nucleotides: 7. This CDR3 is built from 17 residues. In DNA form, the CDR3 reads TGTGCCAGCAGCCAATCTACAGGGGGCGGTGGCAATCAGCCCCAGCATTTT. Encoded protein: CASSQSTGGGGNQPQHF.

The V gene is TRBV5-4, the J gene TRBJ2-7; weak D call: TRBD2 (6 bases). Germline-derived CDR1 and CDR2 are SGHNT and YYREEE (reference sequence). V lost 4 bases and J 3 bases, leaving 17 bases between the germline ends. CDR3 length: 15 amino acids. This CDR3 is CASSPAGTLVYEQYF. The CDR3 DNA reads TGTGCCAGCAGCCCTGCCGGGACTTTGGTCTACGAGCAGTACTTC. Filled out from reference TRBV5-4 and TRBJ2-7, the complete variable domain reads ETGVTQSPTHLIKTRGQQVTLRCSSQSGHNTVSWYQQALGQGPQFIFQYYREEENGRGNFPPRFSGLQFPNYSSELNVNALELDDSALYLCASSPAGTLVYEQYFGPGTRLTVT.

The chain couples TRBV28 to TRBJ1-5; 10 nucleotides match TRBD1. CDR1 is MDHEN and CDR2 is SYDVKM in the germline V gene. CDR3 length equals 15 residues. The V gene end was trimmed by 4 bases and the J gene end by 7 bases; junction bases not matched to a gene: 7. The CDR3 DNA sequence: TGTGCCAGCAGTTCAAGACAGGGGGCTAGACAGCCCCAGCATTTT. Amino acids: CASSSRQGARQPQHF.

The chain links TRBV3-1 (or the pseudogene TRBV3-2) to TRBJ1-5, with D possibly matching TRBD1 (6 bases). V lost 3 bases and J lost 4, with 10 bases in between. CDR3 size: 14 residues. Germline CDR1 and CDR2: LGHDT and YNNKEL (reference sequence). The CDR3 is CASSHGTKNQPQHF. CDR3 in DNA: TGTGCCAGCAGCCACGGGACAAAAAATCAGCCCCAGCATTTT.

V and J are TRBV28 and TRBJ2-2; D ambiguous. Trimming cost V 2 bases and J 6 bases, with 7 bases left between them. This CDR3 region has 13 residues. Germline assignment: CDR1 MDHEN and CDR2 SYDVKM. Here the CDR3 DNA reads TGTGCCAGCAGTTTAATTCCCTCCGGGGAGCTGTTTTTT. It encodes CASSLIPSGELFF. Complete variable domain (other parts from reference TRBV28 and TRBJ2-2): DVKVTQSSRYLVKRTGEKVFLECVQDMDHENMFWYRQDPGLGLRLIYFSYDVKMKEKGDIPEGYSVSREKKERFSLILESASTNQTSMYLCASSLIPSGELFFGEGSRLTVL.

V gene TRBV28 combines with J gene TRBJ2-7, with TRBD1 identical over 7 bases. After removal of 3 bases from V and 6 bases from J, the junction contained 2 bases not matched to a gene. The germline CDR1 and CDR2 sequences are MDHEN and SYDVKM. The CDR3 runs to 12 residues. CDR3 coding DNA: TGTGCCAGCAGTTTCCACAGGGGCGAGCAGTACTTC. It yields the protein CASSFHRGEQYF.

The chain couples TRBV30 to TRBJ1-4, with D unclear. This CDR3 comprises 14 residues. Trimming pared 7 bases from V and 4 bases from J, leaving 16 bases between. CDR1 GTSNPN and CDR2 SVGIG come from the germline V gene (reference sequence). CDR3 region: CASQASVINEKLFF. The CDR3 DNA sequence: TGTGCCTCCCAAGCGTCGGTGATTAATGAAAAACTGTTTTTT.

The chain joins TRBV30 to TRBJ2-7; 9 nucleotides match TRBD1. The CDR3 has 16 amino acids. J was trimmed by 6 bases and V by 8 bases; bases with no gene match: 20. Looked up from germline, CDR1 is GTSNPN and CDR2 is SVGIG (reference sequence). The CDR3 DNA sequence: TGTGCCCTAGGGGAAGCAGGGACAGGGCGAGGGGCCGAGCAGTACTTC. This codes for CALGEAGTGRGAEQYF.

This chain connects TRBV7-9 to TRBJ2-2; TRBD1 aligns across 7 bases. The CDR3 is 15 residues long. The J segment lost 0 bases and the V segment lost 6 bases, leaving 4 bases of the junction unmatched. Looked up from germline, CDR1 is SEHNR and CDR2 is FQNEAQ (reference sequence). CDR3 bases: TGTGCCAGCAGTGAGGACAGGTCGAACACCGGGGAGCTGTTTTTT. Translated, it gives CASSEDRSNTGELFF.

This sequence joins TRBV13 and TRBJ1-6, with D possibly TRBD1 on 5 matching bases. Germline CDR1 is PRHDT and CDR2 is FYEKMQ (reference sequence). CDR3 length: 15 residues. V lost 3 bases and J 0 bases, leaving 6 bases between the germline ends. CDR3 loop: CASSFQGSYNSPLHF. DNA for the CDR3: TGTGCCAGCAGCTTTCAGGGCTCCTATAATTCACCCCTCCACTTT.

The chain combines TRBV12-5 with TRBJ1-1; D possibly corresponds to TRBD1 (5 bases). This CDR3 contains 12 residues. Germline lookup yields CDR1 LGHNT and CDR2 FRNRAP. The ends were cut back, 1 base at V and 11 bases at J, with 11 bases in the middle. CDR3 region: CASGLGSGRAFF. CDR3 DNA: TGTGCTAGTGGTTTGGGGTCAGGGAGGGCTTTCTTT.

The rearrangement joins TRBV13 to TRBJ1-4; a weak D match, TRBD1 (6 bases). Between the trimmed V and J ends, which lost 4 bases and 4 bases, there was a span of 13 bases. CDR1 and CDR2 from the germline V gene are PRHDT and FYEKMQ (reference sequence). The CDR3 covers 15 residues. The CDR3 loop is CASSSRGVGNEKLFF. DNA of the CDR3: TGTGCCAGCAGCTCCAGGGGAGTAGGTAATGAAAAACTGTTTTTT. Full variable domain (remainder filled in from reference TRBV13 and TRBJ1-4): AAGVIQSPRHLIKEKRETATLKCYPIPRHDTVYWYQQGPGQDPQFLISFYEKMQSDKGSIPDRFSAQQFSDYHSELNMSSLELGDSALYFCASSSRGVGNEKLFFGSGTQLSVL.

The gene calls are TRBV11-2 and TRBJ2-7; TRBD2 matches at 8 bases. This CDR3 is 14 amino acids long. Germline V gene sequence: CDR1 SGHAT, CDR2 FQNNGV. J was trimmed by 4 bases and V by 5 bases; bases with no gene match: 7. For the CDR3, the DNA is TGTGCCAGCAGCCCCCTTAGCGGGGTTTACGAGCAGTACTTC. Translation gives CASSPLSGVYEQYF.

The rearrangement joins TRBV12-3 or TRBV12-4 to TRBJ1-2; 8 bases line up with TRBD1. The CDR3 is 12 residues long. J lost 8 bases, V lost 4 bases, and 3 bases had no gene match. The DNA of the CDR3 is TGTGCCAGCAGTTCAGGGGGCGGCGGCTACACCTTC. Protein: CASSSGGGGYTF.

The chain joins TRBV27 to TRBJ1-1, with 9 bases aligning to TRBD1. CDR3 length: 14 residues. Germline V gene sequence: CDR1 MNHEY, CDR2 SMNVEV (reference sequence). J was trimmed by 7 bases and V by 4 bases; bases with no gene match: 7. CDR3: CASSSLGTGIEAFF. In nucleotides, the CDR3 is TGTGCCAGCAGTTCCCTTGGGACAGGGATTGAAGCTTTCTTT.

The V and J genes are TRBV28 and TRBJ2-3, with D possibly TRBD2 on 5 matching bases. Germline CDR1 reads MDHEN; CDR2 reads SYDVKM. The CDR3 has 14 residues. V was trimmed by 3 bases and J by 6 bases, leaving 13 bases between them. CDR3 sequence reads: CASSLMRETDTQYF. DNA for the CDR3: TGTGCCAGCAGTTTGATGAGGGAGACGGATACGCAGTATTTT.